This T cell receptor (beta chain) was identified in a study of control samples from healthy donors and cancer patients. The V gene's germline CDR1 is MNHEY and CDR2 SVGAGI. The CDR3 length is 14 residues. V lost 6 bases, J lost 12 bases, and 13 bases stayed unmatched. Only in-frame clones appear in the TCRdb table, and some are missing; sequencing was by immunoSEQ multiplex PCR. The sample consists of 150,000 to 180,000 clones, 90% to 95% of them appearing once. Sequencing was carried out using blood. This clonotype was obtained from a man in his forties in good health. V usage is TRBV6-5 and J usage is TRBJ1-4, with 7 nucleotides matching TRBD1. The CDR3 bases are TGTGCCAGCAGCTCCGGGACAGAAACTGGGGAACTGTTTTTT. Its protein product is CASSSGTETGELFF.